Below, one T cell receptor (beta chain) is given with its context. The target antigen is unknown. The junction differs from germline at one of its ends, possibly a read error. Other DNA sequences in the sample encode the same CDR3. This record belongs to a study of cytomegalovirus exposure and HLA in healthy donors. Study overall: Prior work identified 120 million or so unique TCR beta sequences in about 179 million T cells.

Study-wide points: Indistinguishable V segments, including TRBV6-2 and TRBV6-3, were excluded.

PCR employed 60 Vbeta and 13 Jbeta primers. Data came from immunoSEQ multiplex PCR; TCRdb stores just in-frame clones and leaves some out. The sample lists about 150,000 clones; roughly 77% were seen once. The CDR3 length is 14 residues. Germline CDR1 and CDR2: SGHNT and YYREEE (reference sequence). Sequencing was carried out using PBMCs. This chain links TRBV5-4 with TRBJ2-2; D is perhaps TRBD2 (5 bases). The receptor was derived from a man aged 18 to 29 in good health and CMV-seropositive. CDR3 residues: CASSARQVTGELFF. In DNA form, the CDR3 reads TGTGCCAGCAGCGCCCGCCAGGTCACCGGGGAGCTGTTTTTC.